The rows below give T cell receptor beta chains drawn from one sample of a study. TCRdb called the RT-PCR reads again in MiXCR, with one record for every CDR3 protein. This table holds hundreds of thousands of distinct CDR3 sequences, approximately 15% found once. The material sequenced was memory CD4+ T cells from blood. The receptors here all came from a female donor in good health, serving as a healthy control. Both conserved end residues are part of each CDR3. The order of the fields is D gene, clone size, V gene, J gene, CDR3 protein, CDR3 DNA. D genes are given only for firm matches. Clone size is not always given. Where it is, it says once, few, many or a class for expanded clones.

D: TRBD2
size: many
V: TRBV10-3
J: TRBJ2-3
CDR3: CASRLAGEDTQYF
DNA: TGTGCCAGCCGACTAGCGGGAGAGGATACGCAGTATTTT

D: NA
size: NA
V: TRBV5-1
J: TRBJ1-6
CDR3: CASSLAGADYNSPLHF
DNA: TGCGCCAGCAGCTTGGCGGGCGCGGACTATAATTCACCCCTCCACTTT

D: NA
size: many
V: TRBV5-1
J: TRBJ1-1
CDR3: CASSFRTENTEAFF
DNA: TGTGCCAGCAGCTTCCGGACAGAAAACACTGAAGCTTTCTTT

D: NA
size: NA
V: TRBV5-6
J: TRBJ2-5
CDR3: CASSLEVLKTQYF
DNA: TGTGCCAGCAGCTTGGAGGTGCTGAAGACCCAGTACTTC

D: TRBD2
size: many
V: TRBV7-2
J: TRBJ2-1
CDR3: CASSLAPGTTHNEQFF
DNA: TGTGCCAGCAGCTTAGCCCCCGGGACTACACACAATGAGCAGTTCTTC

D: TRBD2
size: few
V: TRBV12-3/TRBV12-4
J: TRBJ2-1
CDR3: CASGGVAGVGEQFF
DNA: TGTGCCAGCGGGGGGGTAGCGGGAGTTGGTGAGCAGTTCTTC

D: TRBD1
size: NA
V: TRBV3-1
J: TRBJ2-5
CDR3: CASSQDRGGTPGETQYF
DNA: TGTGCCAGCAGCCAAGATCGAGGGGGCACGCCTGGAGAGACCCAGTACTTC

D: NA
size: many
V: TRBV7-2
J: TRBJ2-2
CDR3: CASSLGRVFGELFF
DNA: TGTGCCAGCAGCTTAGGCAGGGTCTTCGGGGAGCTGTTTTTT

D: NA
size: NA
V: TRBV6-5
J: TRBJ2-2
CDR3: CASSYLGSLKGELFF
DNA: TGTGCCAGCAGTTATTTAGGGTCCCTCAAAGGGGAGCTGTTTTTT

D: NA
size: many
V: TRBV4-3
J: TRBJ2-1
CDR3: CASSQDVSGRTEQFF
DNA: TGCGCCAGCAGCCAAGATGTGTCGGGGCGCACTGAGCAGTTCTTC

D: TRBD2
size: many
V: TRBV29-1
J: TRBJ2-5
CDR3: CSVELQRGETQYF
DNA: TGCAGCGTTGAACTACAGCGGGGGGAGACCCAGTACTTC

D: TRBD1
size: NA
V: TRBV20-1
J: TRBJ1-4
CDR3: CSARPGQGSNEKLFF
DNA: TGCAGTGCTAGGCCCGGACAGGGGTCTAATGAAAAACTGTTTTTT

D: NA
size: NA
V: TRBV6-2/TRBV6-3
J: TRBJ1-2
CDR3: CASSRGGKGYTF
DNA: TGTGCCAGCAGCCGGGGAGGAAAGGGCTACACCTTC

D: TRBD1
size: NA
V: TRBV28
J: TRBJ1-5
CDR3: CASSLGGTGGFHQPQHF
DNA: TGTGCCAGCAGTTTGGGAGGGACAGGGGGCTTTCATCAGCCCCAGCATTTT

D: TRBD2
size: NA
V: TRBV6-6
J: TRBJ2-5
CDR3: CASGTSGTGETQYF
DNA: TGTGCCAGCGGGACTAGCGGGACGGGGGAGACCCAGTACTTC

D: NA
size: few
V: TRBV5-1
J: TRBJ1-2
CDR3: CASSLGTTQGYTF
DNA: TGCGCCAGCAGCCTCGGGACAACACAAGGCTACACCTTC

D: NA
size: NA
V: TRBV15
J: TRBJ1-3
CDR3: CATSVQGPGNTIYF
DNA: TGTGCCACCAGCGTACAGGGACCTGGAAACACCATATATTTT

D: TRBD2
size: few
V: TRBV6-5
J: TRBJ2-7
CDR3: CASSYSTLAGVNEQYF
DNA: TGTGCCAGCAGTTACTCGACGCTAGCGGGAGTCAACGAGCAGTACTTC

D: TRBD2
size: few
V: TRBV7-7
J: TRBJ2-3
CDR3: CASSLGSSGSQDTQYF
DNA: TGTGCTAGCAGCTTAGGTTCTAGCGGAAGTCAGGATACGCAGTATTTT

D: NA
size: few
V: TRBV5-1
J: TRBJ2-7
CDR3: CASSLSTRDTYEQYF
DNA: TGCGCCAGCAGCTTGTCAACCCGAGACACCTACGAGCAGTACTTC

D: TRBD2
size: NA
V: TRBV12-3/TRBV12-4
J: TRBJ2-1
CDR3: CASSSGRALYNEQFF
DNA: TGTGCCAGCAGTTCCGGGAGGGCCCTCTACAATGAGCAGTTCTTC

D: NA
size: NA
V: TRBV7-7
J: TRBJ2-1
CDR3: CASSLQTMGGEQFF
DNA: TGTGCTAGCAGCTTGCAAACCATGGGGGGCGAGCAGTTCTTC

D: NA
size: many
V: TRBV7-2
J: TRBJ2-3
CDR3: CASSLALASDTQYF
DNA: TGTGCCAGCAGCTTAGCGTTGGCGTCAGATACGCAGTATTTT

D: NA
size: NA
V: TRBV10-2
J: TRBJ1-2
CDR3: CASSGRDDGYTF
DNA: TGCGCCAGCAGTGGTCGGGATGATGGCTACACCTTC